Shown below are 12 T cell receptor beta chains from a single sample sequenced in a study of blood T cells in healthy people across ages. The second PCR ran roughly 7 to 11 cycles with a sample-barcoded 5' primer and J-beta primers. Each CDR3 protein is one row after TCRdb ran MiXCR on the 5' RACE reads. The table has 800,000 or so distinct CDR3 sequences, roughly 25% seen once; the top ten hold approximately 3.7%. These data were also filed under a second study, of T cells of mothers and their children.

Sequenced input: blood. These receptors were collected from a boy younger than 18 in good health.

There are a few counts of this clonotype. The chain employs TRBV7-3 and TRBJ2-7; TRBD1 aligns across 7 bases. Trimming removed 1 base from V and 1 base from J; junction bases left unmatched: 10. Germline V gene data show CDR1 as SGHTA and CDR2 as FQGTGA. The CDR3 contains 17 residues. Here the CDR3 DNA reads TGTGCCAGCAGCTTAAATGACAGGGACAAGACTTCCTACGAGCAGTACTTC. Translation gives CASSLNDRDKTSYEQYF. The full variable domain, rest sourced from reference TRBV7-3 and TRBJ2-7, is GAGVSQTPSNKVTEKGKYVELRCDPISGHTALYWYRQSLGQGPEFLIYFQGTGAADDSGLPNDRFFAVRPEGSVSTLKIQRTERGDSAVYLCASSLNDRDKTSYEQYFGPGTRLTVT.

The chain is built from TRBV7-9 and TRBJ1-1; D not certain. Trimming removed 3 bases from V and 6 bases from J, with 11 bases in between. The CDR3 covers 13 residues. CDR1 is SEHNR and CDR2 is FQNEAQ in the germline V gene (reference sequence). The CDR3 nucleotides read TGTGCCAGCAGCTTTTACGGGTTTGCTGAAGCTTTCTTT. It codes for CASSFYGFAEAFF.

V and J are TRBV5-1 and TRBJ2-6; D may be TRBD2 (6 bases). The CDR3 totals 16 residues. CDR1 is SGHRS and CDR2 is YFSETQ in the germline V gene. The V and J ends lost 0 bases and 1 base respectively, with 8 bases between them. The DNA of the CDR3 is TGCGCCAGCAGCTTGGACGGGGGATCTGGGGCCAACGTCCTGACTTTC. Encoded protein: CASSLDGGSGANVLTF.

This clonotype came up a few times. J is TRBJ2-5 and V is TRBV15; tentatively, D is TRBD1 or TRBD2 (5 bases each). The V and J ends lost 0 bases and 4 bases respectively, with 12 bases between them. Germline V gene data show CDR1 as LNHNV and CDR2 as YYDKDF (reference sequence). CDR3 length: 15 residues. The CDR3 bases are TGTGCCACCAGCAGAGATGCGGGTGGGGGAGAGACCCAGTACTTC. It encodes CATSRDAGGGETQYF.

A few counts support this clonotype. V usage is TRBV2 and J usage is TRBJ2-3; tentative D call: TRBD2 (5 bases). CDR3 length: 13 amino acids. The V gene's germline CDR1 is SNHLY and CDR2 FYNNEI. Trimming removed 6 bases at V and 5 bases at J, with 12 bases between. The CDR3 is CASSGNELDTQYF. The CDR3 DNA follows: TGTGCCAGCAGCGGGAACGAGTTAGATACGCAGTATTTT.

This clonotype has only a few counts. CDR3 region: CASSLRANTDTQYF. Here the CDR3 DNA reads TGTGCCAGCAGCTTACGGGCAAACACAGATACGCAGTATTTT. This chain uses TRBV7-3 with TRBJ2-3; no firm D call. This CDR3 spans 14 amino acids. Germline V gives CDR1 SGHTA, CDR2 FQGTGA. V was clipped by 2 bases and J by 2 bases, with 8 bases between them.

This clonotype showed up just a few times. V gene TRBV29-1 combines with J gene TRBJ1-5; 7 bases agree with TRBD1. V lost 6 bases, J lost 4 bases, and 6 bases stayed unmatched. Germline V CDR1 and CDR2: SQVTM, ANQGSEA. The CDR3 extends over 13 amino acids. As DNA, the CDR3 is TGCAGCGTCGCCGGGACAGATAATCAGCCCCAGCATTTT. This codes for CSVAGTDNQPQHF.

This chain connects TRBV20-1 to TRBJ2-7, with D maybe TRBD1 (5 bases). The CDR3 covers 12 residues. CDR1 and CDR2 from the germline V gene are DFQATT and SNEGSKA (reference sequence). V gave up 0 bases and J gave up 7 bases, with 10 bases separating them. CDR3 nucleotide sequence: TGCAGTGCTAGAGATCCTCAGGGAGAGCAGTACTTC. Translating it yields CSARDPQGEQYF.

This clonotype was seen at least ten times. The chain joins TRBV28 to TRBJ2-7; maybe TRBD1 (6 bases). Germline CDR1 MDHEN, CDR2 SYDVKM. The CDR3 loop spans 14 amino acids. Trimming pared 2 bases from V and 5 bases from J, leaving 13 bases between. CDR3 amino acids: CASSLSQGSHEQYF. In DNA, the CDR3 is TGTGCCAGCAGTTTAAGTCAGGGGAGCCACGAGCAGTACTTC. Full variable domain (missing parts from reference TRBV28 and TRBJ2-7): DVKVTQSSRYLVKRTGEKVFLECVQDMDHENMFWYRQDPGLGLRLIYFSYDVKMKEKGDIPEGYSVSREKKERFSLILESASTNQTSMYLCASSLSQGSHEQYFGPGTRLTVT.

This clonotype was counted at least ten times. In nucleotides, the CDR3 is TGTGCCAGCAGTTATGGGGGATTGAGAGAGACCCAGTACTTC. This codes for CASSYGGLRETQYF. This chain uses TRBV12-3 or TRBV12-4 with TRBJ2-5, with D perhaps matching TRBD1 or TRBD2 (5 bases each). The CDR3 sequence is 14 residues long. Trimming stripped 4 bases from V and 4 bases from J, with 13 bases between.

A few counts support this clonotype. The chain uses TRBV28 and TRBJ2-3; no clear D gene. Between the trimmed V and J ends, which lost 3 bases and 0 bases, there was a span of 16 bases. The germline gives CDR1 MDHEN, CDR2 SYDVKM. The CDR3 spans 17 residues. CDR3 loop: CASSFLVGGSSTDTQYF. The DNA for the CDR3 is TGTGCCAGCAGTTTTCTCGTCGGCGGATCGAGCACAGATACGCAGTATTTT.

The chain uses TRBV25-1 and TRBJ2-5; no clear D. The CDR3 has 11 residues. In germline, CDR1 is MGHDK, CDR2 SYGVNS. The V and J ends lost 0 bases and 7 bases respectively, with 3 bases between them. DNA of the CDR3: TGTGCCAGCAGTGAATATACGACCCAGTACTTC. It encodes CASSEYTTQYF.